A single sample is the source of the 11 T cell receptor beta chains below, sequenced in a study of cytomegalovirus exposure and HLA in healthy donors. Primers for the PCR totalled 60 Vbeta and 13 Jbeta. The protocol was immunoSEQ multiplex PCR, while the TCRdb copy is restricted to in-frame clones and leaves out a portion. The table lists about 150,000 clones, around 68% of them singletons. The sequencing input was PBMCs. These TCRs come from a man aged 30-40 years in good health and CMV-seronegative.

J is TRBJ1-5 and V is TRBV6-1, with D possibly being TRBD1 (5 bases). The CDR3 consists of 15 residues. V lost 6 bases to trimming and J lost 0 bases, with 12 bases between them. CDR1 is MNHNS and CDR2 is SASEGT in the germline V gene. DNA of the CDR3: TGTGCCAGCAGAGTTACAGGAGATAGCAATCAGCCCCAGCATTTT. This sequence encodes CASRVTGDSNQPQHF.

This clone was detected once. The chain carries TRBV4-2 and TRBJ1-2; 10 bases map to TRBD1. The germline gives CDR1 LGHNA, CDR2 YNFKEQ. Losses at the gene ends were 4 bases for V and 10 bases for J; bases not matched to a gene: 12. The CDR3 contains 15 residues. The CDR3 region is CASSLTGGGESSYTF. The CDR3 DNA follows: TGTGCCAGCAGCCTGACAGGGGGCGGAGAGAGTTCCTACACCTTC.

The chain is built from TRBV19 and TRBJ1-1; 8 bases match TRBD1. The V and J ends lost 7 bases and 3 bases, in that order; junction bases with no gene match: 4. The CDR3 sequence is 13 residues long. The germline gives CDR1 LNHDA, CDR2 SQIVND (reference sequence). The CDR3: CASTLTGDTEAFF. The CDR3 nucleotides read TGTGCCAGTACCCTGACAGGGGACACTGAAGCTTTCTTT.

The V call is TRBV2, the J call TRBJ1-3; D call uncertain. The CDR3 runs to 15 residues. The V and J ends lost 2 bases and 4 bases respectively, with 12 bases between them. CDR1 and CDR2 (germline): SNHLY, FYNNEI. The CDR3 here is CASSELRVSGNTIYF. The CDR3 bases are TGTGCCAGCAGTGAATTGCGAGTGTCCGGAAACACCATATATTTT. Variable domain in full (rest from reference TRBV2 and TRBJ1-3): EPEVTQTPSHQVTQMGQEVILRCVPISNHLYFYWYRQILGQKVEFLVSFYNNEISEKSEIFDDQFSVERPDGSNFTLKIRSTKLEDSAMYFCASSELRVSGNTIYFGEGSWLTVV.

V is TRBV2 and J is TRBJ2-7, with a weak D call TRBD2 (5 bases). Germline CDR1 and CDR2: SNHLY and FYNNEI. V gave up 2 bases and J gave up 2 bases, with 13 bases separating them. The CDR3 runs to 15 residues. The CDR3 DNA reads TGTGCCAGCAGTGAACTGAGGGCGACCGCCTACGAGCAGTACTTC. Protein sequence: CASSELRATAYEQYF.

This chain connects TRBV6-5 to TRBJ2-7; no clear D. CDR3 length: 11 amino acids. The germline V gene encodes CDR1 MNHEY and CDR2 SVGAGI. The V and J ends lost 10 bases and 9 bases respectively, with 16 bases between them. Here the CDR3 reads CATLMVWRQYF. The CDR3 DNA reads TGTGCCACACTCATGGTTTGGAGGCAGTACTTC.

The rearrangement uses TRBV10-2 and TRBJ1-4, with 8 nucleotides matching TRBD1. V was clipped by 8 bases and J by 5 bases; unmatched bases: 10. Germline lookup yields CDR1 WSHSY and CDR2 SAAADI. The CDR3 totals 15 residues. CDR3 sequence: CASRERTGLNEKLFF. For the CDR3, the DNA is TGCGCCAGCCGAGAAAGGACAGGGTTGAATGAAAAACTGTTTTTT.

This sequence joins TRBV18 and TRBJ2-7; the D is unclear. The CDR3 has 11 residues. Germline CDR1 reads KGHSH; CDR2 reads LQKENI. The ends were cut back, 3 bases at V and 5 bases at J, with 5 bases in the middle. The CDR3 protein is CASSPSDEQYF. The DNA of the CDR3 is TGTGCCAGCTCACCGTCAGACGAGCAGTACTTC.

In regard to this clone: Other DNA variants within this sample encode the same CDR3. The chain combines TRBV18 with TRBJ1-1, with a weak D call TRBD1 (5 bases). Germline V gives CDR1 KGHSH, CDR2 LQKENI. The CDR3 runs to 14 residues. The V gene lost 1 base and the J gene lost 1 base, with 7 bases spanning the gap. This CDR3 reads CASSPRQGNTEAFF. DNA for the CDR3: TGTGCCAGCTCACCACGTCAGGGGAACACTGAAGCTTTCTTT. Full variable domain (outside the CDR3, taken from reference TRBV18 and TRBJ1-1): NAGVMQNPRHLVRRRGQEARLRCSPMKGHSHVYWYRQLPEEGLKFMVYLQKENIIDESGMPKERFSAEFPKEGPSILRIQQVVRGDSAAYFCASSPRQGNTEAFFGQGTRLTVV.

This clone was seen only a few times. This sequence joins TRBV6-6 and TRBJ2-7; D gene unclear. Germline V lookup: CDR1 MNHNY, CDR2 SVGAGI (reference sequence). This CDR3 contains 11 residues. V was pared by 5 bases and J by 3 bases, with 5 bases between. Here the CDR3 DNA reads TGTGCCAGCAGTGAGTACTACGAGCAGTACTTC. Translation: CASSEYYEQYF.

The J gene is TRBJ2-3, the V gene TRBV30, with TRBD1 matching 7 bases. Looked up from germline, CDR1 is GTSNPN and CDR2 is SVGIG (reference sequence). J gave up 2 bases and V 1 base, and 3 bases lay outside the gene matches. The CDR3 has 14 residues. The CDR3 coding sequence is TGTGCCTGGAGTGCCGGGACAGCCACAGATACGCAGTATTTT. Protein: CAWSAGTATDTQYF.